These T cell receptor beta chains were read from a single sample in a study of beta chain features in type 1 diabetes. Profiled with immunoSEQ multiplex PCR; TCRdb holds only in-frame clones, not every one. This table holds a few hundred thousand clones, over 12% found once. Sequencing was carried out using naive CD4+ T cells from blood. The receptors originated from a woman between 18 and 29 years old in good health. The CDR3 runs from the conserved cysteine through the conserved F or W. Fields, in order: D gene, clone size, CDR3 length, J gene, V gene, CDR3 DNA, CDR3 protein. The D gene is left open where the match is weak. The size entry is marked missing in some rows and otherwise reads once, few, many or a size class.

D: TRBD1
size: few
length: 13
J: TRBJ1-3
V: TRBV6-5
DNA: TGTGCCAGCAGTCTCAGGGGGAAGCACACCATATATTTT
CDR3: CASSLRGKHTIYF

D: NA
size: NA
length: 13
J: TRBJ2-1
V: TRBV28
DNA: TGTGCCAGCAGGAAAGGGGCTTGGCATGAGCAGTTCTTC
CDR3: CASRKGAWHEQFF

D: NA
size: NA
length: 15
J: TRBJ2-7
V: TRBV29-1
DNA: TGCAGCGTTGTGGGAGGAACAGGACTTTCCTACGAGCAGTACTTC
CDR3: CSVVGGTGLSYEQYF

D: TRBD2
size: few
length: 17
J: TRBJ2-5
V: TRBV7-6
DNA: TGTGCCAGCAGCTTAGTGGCTAGCGGGAGCGGAGGGGAGACCCAGTACTTC
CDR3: CASSLVASGSGGETQYF

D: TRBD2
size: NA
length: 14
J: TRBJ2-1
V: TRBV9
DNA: TGTGCCAGCAGCGTGACTAGCGGGTACAATGAGCAGTTCTTC
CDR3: CASSVTSGYNEQFF

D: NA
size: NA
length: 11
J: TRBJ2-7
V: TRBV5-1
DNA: TGCGCCAGCAGCTCCTACTACGAGCAGTACTTC
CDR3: CASSSYYEQYF

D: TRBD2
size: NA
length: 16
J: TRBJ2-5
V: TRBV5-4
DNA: TGTGCCAGCAGCCTTCCCGGGACTAGCGGCCAAGAGACCCAGTACTTC
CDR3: CASSLPGTSGQETQYF

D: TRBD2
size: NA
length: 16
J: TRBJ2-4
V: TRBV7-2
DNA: TGTGCCAGCAGCTCCGGACTAGCGGGGACAAAAAACATTCAGTACTTC
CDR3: CASSSGLAGTKNIQYF

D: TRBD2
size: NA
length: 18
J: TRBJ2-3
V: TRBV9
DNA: TGTGCCAGCAGCGCGACTAGCGGGAGGGCCTTCGGCACAGATACGCAGTATTTT
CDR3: CASSATSGRAFGTDTQYF

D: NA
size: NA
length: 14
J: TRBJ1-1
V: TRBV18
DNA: TGTGCCAGCTCACTCCAAGAGGCTTCCACTGAAGCTTTCTTT
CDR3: CASSLQEASTEAFF

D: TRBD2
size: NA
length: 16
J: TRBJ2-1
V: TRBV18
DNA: TGTGCCAGCTCACCACCCAGACGCGGGAGAGCGGATGAGCAGTTCTTC
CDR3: CASSPPRRGRADEQFF

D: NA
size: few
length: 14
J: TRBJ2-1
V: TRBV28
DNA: TGTGCCAGCCTCCAAGGGGCAATTCACAATGAGCAGTTCTTC
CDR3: CASLQGAIHNEQFF

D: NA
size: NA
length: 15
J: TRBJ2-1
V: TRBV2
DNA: TGTGCCAGCATGGCCGGGCAGGGGATCAACAATGAGCAGTTCTTC
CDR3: CASMAGQGINNEQFF

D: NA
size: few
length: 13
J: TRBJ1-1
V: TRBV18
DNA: TGTGCCAGCTCACCGTCCGGGAACACTGAAGCTTTCTTT
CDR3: CASSPSGNTEAFF

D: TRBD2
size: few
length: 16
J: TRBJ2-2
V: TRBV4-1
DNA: TGCGCCAGCAGCCAATATGGGACTAGCCTCGGGGGGGAGCTGTTTTTT
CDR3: CASSQYGTSLGGELFF

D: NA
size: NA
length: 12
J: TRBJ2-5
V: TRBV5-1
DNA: TGCGCCAGCAGCGAGACGGGGGAGACCCAGTACTTC
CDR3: CASSETGETQYF